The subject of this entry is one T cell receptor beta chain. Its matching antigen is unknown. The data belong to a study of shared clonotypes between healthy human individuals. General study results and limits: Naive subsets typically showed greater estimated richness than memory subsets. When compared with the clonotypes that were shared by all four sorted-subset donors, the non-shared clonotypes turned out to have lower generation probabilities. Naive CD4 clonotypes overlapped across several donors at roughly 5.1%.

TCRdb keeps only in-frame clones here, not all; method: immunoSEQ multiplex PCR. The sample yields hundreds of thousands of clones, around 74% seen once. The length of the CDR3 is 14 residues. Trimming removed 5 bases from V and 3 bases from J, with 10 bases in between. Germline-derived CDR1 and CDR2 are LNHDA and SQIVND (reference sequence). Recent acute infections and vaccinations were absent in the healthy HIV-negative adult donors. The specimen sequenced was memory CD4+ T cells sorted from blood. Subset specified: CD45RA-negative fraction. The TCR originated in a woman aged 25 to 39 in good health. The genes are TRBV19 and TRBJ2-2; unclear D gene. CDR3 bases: TGTGCCAGTAGTTCTCAGACACACACCGGGGAGCTGTTTTTT. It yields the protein CASSSQTHTGELFF.